The rows below give T cell receptor beta chains drawn from one sample of a study of T cell responses to AZD1222 COVID-19 vaccine. Repertoires were generated with immunoSEQ multiplex PCR, while TCRdb's copy carries only in-frame clones and drops some. The repertoire holds around 84,000 clones, with 90% to 95% as singletons. The starting material was peripheral blood, obtained on day 0 of MenACWY control vaccination. These receptors came from an adult in good health. Each CDR3 is given with its conserved first and last residue. The order of the fields is J gene, V gene, CDR3 protein.

TRBJ2-3 | TRBV5-1 | CASSLALGPGSDTQYF
TRBJ2-5 | TRBV5-1 | CASSQRGLETQYF
TRBJ2-7 | TRBV11-1 | CASSYQVSHEQYF
TRBJ1-5 | TRBV18 | CASSFDRGPDQPQHF
TRBJ2-4 | TRBV15 | CATSRESGTGGGIQYF
TRBJ2-3 | TRBV5-8 | CASSLVDTQYF
TRBJ2-5 | TRBV24-1 | CATQGAETQYF
TRBJ1-3 | TRBV9 | CASSVLGSGNTIYF
TRBJ1-2 | TRBV5-1 | CASSVSASNYGYTF
TRBJ2-2 | TRBV11-2 | CASSLYGLAGGPVTGELFF
TRBJ2-4 | TRBV21-1 | CASHGLAENIQYF
TRBJ2-1 | TRBV13 | CASSLEASGALNEQFF
TRBJ2-5 | TRBV6-5 | CASSYFGGIETQYF
TRBJ2-7 | TRBV24-1 | CATSDPTTGSDEQYF
TRBJ2-1 | TRBV6-2/TRBV6-3 | CASSSTGGSYNEQFF
TRBJ1-5 | TRBV6-6 | CASTLTGIGNQPQHF
TRBJ1-1 | TRBV19 | CASSISAGGLNTEAFF
TRBJ2-7 | TRBV14 | CASSQDVLTRIYEQYF
TRBJ2-7 | TRBV21-1 | CASSKAPRPSGQGVYEQYF
TRBJ2-5 | TRBV7-9 | CASSHGQQETQYF
TRBJ1-3 | TRBV5-1 | CASSLFDRLSGNTIYF
TRBJ1-2 | TRBV3-1/TRBV3-2 | CASSHIRGSNYGYTF
TRBJ2-1 | TRBV12-3/TRBV12-4 | CASSRDRYNEQFF
TRBJ2-3 | TRBV7-2 | CASSWTGGVDTQYF
TRBJ1-1 | TRBV5-6 | CASSLVDPRHTEAFF
TRBJ2-3 | TRBV2 | CASTGVSTDTQYF
TRBJ2-7 | TRBV19 | CASSMAGGPTWGEQYF
TRBJ2-3 | TRBV6-5 | CASSYGILTDTQYF
TRBJ2-7 | TRBV3-1/TRBV3-2 | CASSQGRTVPLGEQYF
TRBJ2-5 | TRBV9 | CASSPGGTQETQYF
TRBJ2-5 | TRBV5-4 | CASSAQETQYF
TRBJ2-3 | TRBV19 | CASSLRDRFTDTQYF
TRBJ2-7 | TRBV4-3 | CASSQEHKLAVYEQYF
TRBJ1-4 | TRBV6-1 | CASSDWGNVEKLFF
TRBJ2-2 | TRBV4-1 | CASSRESSTGELFF
TRBJ1-1 | TRBV2 | CASRGGRDTEAFF
TRBJ1-5 | TRBV3-1/TRBV3-2 | CASSQTRDTLQPQHF
TRBJ1-2 | TRBV19 | CASSSEGYTF
TRBJ2-1 | TRBV24-1 | CATSPPGLANNEQFF
TRBJ2-2 | TRBV4-1 | CASSQDQRGLTNTGELFF
TRBJ2-5 | TRBV7-2 | CASSQGSQGRETQYF